This TCR beta chain was identified in a study of T cell changes during pregnancy in multiple sclerosis. This table comes from immunoSEQ multiplex PCR, and its TCRdb copy is limited to in-frame clones, with some not included. Among approximately 10,000 clones listed, approximately 84% were seen once. Germline assignment: CDR1 LNHDA and CDR2 SQIVND (reference sequence). This CDR3 spans 15 amino acids. With 6 bases removed from V and 1 base from J, the gap between germline ends came to 15 bases. The material was CD8+ T cells from peripheral blood mononuclear cells, obtained after pregnancy. This clonotype was obtained from a female donor in good health, enrolled as a control in a pregnancy study. The chain employs TRBV19 and TRBJ1-1, with TRBD1 as a possible D gene (6 bases). In DNA form, the CDR3 reads TGTGCCAGTAGAGGACCGGGACATAGGAACACTGAAGCTTTCTTT. As protein: CASRGPGHRNTEAFF.